The clone carrying this T cell receptor beta chain has just a few counts. The sample carries other DNA sequences with the same CDR3. This entry is derived from a study of blood T cell repertoires in COVID-19. Generated by immunoSEQ multiplex PCR, the TCRdb table keeps only in-frame clones and is missing some. Found here are about 200,000 clones, roughly nine tenths of them singletons; the top ten hold 10%. Sequencing used peripheral blood. The receptor was isolated from a woman between 45 and 65 years old with COVID-19, enrolled during active disease.

The CDR3 loop reads CASSPRTANYGYTF. In DNA, the CDR3 is TGTGCCAGCAGTCCGCGGACAGCTAACTATGGCTACACCTTC. The chain carries TRBV27 and TRBJ1-2; D possibly corresponds to TRBD1 (6 bases). Germline V gene sequence: CDR1 MNHEY, CDR2 SMNVEV (reference sequence). The V and J ends lost 5 bases and 0 bases respectively, with 10 bases between them. The CDR3 extends over 14 amino acids.